The table lists the clone carrying this T cell receptor beta chain with many counts. Its antigen is currently unknown. CDR1 SGHTA and CDR2 FQGNSA come from the germline V gene. This CDR3 contains 14 residues. Deletions cut 5 bases from V and 2 bases from J, with 12 bases between. Unique molecular identifiers were used in preparing the TCRbeta library. In TCRdb, the PCR reads were re-called with MiXCR into one record per CDR3 protein. The sample holds 80,000 or so distinct CDR3 sequences; 14% are singletons and the top ten take 25% to 30%. These data belong to a study of T-cell reconstitution after alpha-beta-depleted transplantation in children. Study-level results: T-cell numbers and diversity, one year after transplant, stemmed largely from T cells that were newly produced.

Sequencing used PBMCs, mostly from graft donor cells, obtained 180 days after TCRalphabeta/CD19-depleted stem cell transplant. The clonotype comes from a male patient aged 2 to 10 who had a stem cell transplant for acute lymphoblastic leukemia, so the T cells may come from the graft donor. The chain uses TRBV7-2 and TRBJ2-5; weak D call: TRBD1 (7 bases). Here the CDR3 reads CASSPRGVQETQYF. The CDR3 bases are TGTGCCAGCAGCCCCAGGGGGGTTCAAGAGACCCAGTACTTC.